The 15 T cell receptor beta chains below all came from one sample that was sequenced in a study of blood T cell repertoires in COVID-19. The table came from immunoSEQ multiplex PCR; TCRdb's copy has only in-frame clones and leaves some out. The table has 250,000 to 300,000 clones, roughly nine tenths seen once; the top ten hold approximately 12%. The source material was peripheral blood. The receptors come from a woman aged 25 to 39 with COVID-19, enrolled during active disease.

This chain connects TRBV15 to TRBJ2-7; 9 nucleotides agree with TRBD1. Germline assignment: CDR1 LNHNV and CDR2 YYDKDF (reference sequence). V was pared by 4 bases and J by 5 bases, with 12 bases of the junction left unmatched. The CDR3 runs 16 residues. The chain's CDR3 is CATSKPTGTGLHEQYF. The CDR3 DNA reads as TGTGCCACCAGCAAACCAACCGGGACAGGGCTCCACGAGCAGTACTTC.

The V gene is TRBV19, the J gene TRBJ2-1; TRBD2 matches 8 bases. The CDR3 sequence is 15 residues long. Germline trimming cut 5 bases from V and 2 bases from J; bases unmatched to any gene: 5. The germline CDR1 and CDR2 sequences are LNHDA and SQIVND (reference sequence). The CDR3 nucleotides read TGTGCCAGTAGTGTAGCGGGGTCAGCCTACAATGAGCAGTTCTTC. Its protein product is CASSVAGSAYNEQFF.

The chain uses TRBV10-1 and TRBJ2-2; D uncertain. From germline, CDR1 is WNHNN and CDR2 SYGVQD (reference sequence). The CDR3 totals 17 residues. Trimming removed 3 bases from V and 5 bases from J, with 19 bases in between. The CDR3 sequence is CASSDSLDGLVTGELFF. Here the CDR3 DNA reads TGCGCCAGCAGTGACTCTCTAGACGGCTTAGTGACCGGGGAGCTGTTTTTT.

Ten or more counts support this clone. The gene calls are TRBV10-3 and TRBJ1-1, with D tentatively TRBD1 (5 bases). CDR1 is ENHRY, CDR2 SYGVKD, per germline. V lost 2 bases and J lost 3, with 10 bases in between. CDR3 length: 14 residues. CDR3 nucleotides: TGTGCCATCAGTGAGCCAGGAGGGGACACTGAAGCTTTCTTT. This codes for CAISEPGGDTEAFF.

V is TRBV9 and J is TRBJ2-3; D is unresolved. Germline loops: CDR1 SGDLS, CDR2 YYNGEE. Trimming pared 1 base from V and 1 base from J, leaving 10 bases between. This CDR3 has 15 amino acids. The CDR3 DNA reads TGTGCCAGCAGCGTACTGTCACGGGGCACAGATACGCAGTATTTT. Encoded protein: CASSVLSRGTDTQYF.

This sequence joins TRBV10-1 and TRBJ1-5; TRBD1 aligns across 7 bases. CDR3 size: 14 residues. CDR1 and CDR2 from the germline V gene are WNHNN and SYGVQD (reference sequence). Trimming cost V 3 bases and J 5 bases; bases outside gene matches: 4. The CDR3 reads CASSEGTADQPQHF. The CDR3, as DNA: TGCGCCAGCAGTGAAGGGACAGCCGATCAGCCCCAGCATTTT.

The rearrangement joins TRBV11-1 to TRBJ2-7, with a possible D match to TRBD1 (5 bases). Trimming left V 5 bases short and J 2 bases short, with 13 bases between. Per the germline V gene, CDR1 is SGHAT and CDR2 is FQDESV (reference sequence). This CDR3 spans 14 amino acids. The CDR3 bases are TGTGCCAGCAGCGCGACCAAAGGGGCCTACGAGCAGTACTTC. Protein sequence: CASSATKGAYEQYF. Supplemented by reference TRBV11-1 and TRBJ2-7, the full variable domain reads EAEVAQSPRYKITEKSQAVAFWCDPISGHATLYWYRQILGQGPELLVQFQDESVVDDSQLPKDRFSAERLKGVDSTLKIQPAELGDSAMYLCASSATKGAYEQYFGPGTRLTVT.

The chain uses TRBV5-1 and TRBJ2-5, with D unresolved. Trimming took 1 base from V and 3 from J, leaving 7 bases between them. The CDR3 is made up of 13 amino acids. Germline CDR1 is SGHRS and CDR2 is YFSETQ. The CDR3: CASSLWAEETQYF. The DNA for the CDR3 is TGCGCCAGCAGCTTGTGGGCAGAAGAGACCCAGTACTTC.

This clone was counted a few times. CDR3 protein: CASSDRGGTTEAFF. CDR3 nucleotide sequence: TGTGCCAGCAGTGACAGGGGTGGAACCACTGAAGCTTTCTTT. This chain uses TRBV6-4 with TRBJ1-1; possibly TRBD1 for D (5 bases). Germline CDR1 and CDR2: MRHNA and SNTAGT. V lost 2 bases and J 4 bases, leaving 11 bases between the germline ends. The CDR3 is made up of 14 amino acids.

The chain links TRBV6-5 to TRBJ1-4; D ambiguous. V was cut by 6 bases and J by 4 bases, with 9 bases left in between. CDR3 length equals 13 residues. Germline assignment: CDR1 MNHEY and CDR2 SVGAGI. CDR3 residues: CASRASGNEKLFF. CDR3 sequence (DNA): TGTGCCAGCAGAGCAAGTGGTAATGAAAAACTGTTTTTT.

The V and J genes are TRBV6-5 and TRBJ2-7; tentative D call: TRBD2 (6 bases). CDR3 length: 13 amino acids. V was shortened by 7 bases and J by 5 bases, with 15 bases between the two germline ends. The V gene's germline CDR1 is MNHEY and CDR2 SVGAGI. The CDR3 loop reads CASTLGGWHEQYF. CDR3 nucleotides: TGTGCCAGCACCCTCGGGGGATGGCACGAGCAGTACTTC.

This chain links TRBV5-6 with TRBJ1-6; D might be TRBD1 (6 bases). Per the germline V gene, CDR1 is SGHDT and CDR2 is YYEEEE. Trimming removed 1 base from V and 7 bases from J, with 12 bases in between. The CDR3 is 15 residues long. CDR3 in amino acids: CASSLSTGSNSPLHF. Here the CDR3 DNA reads TGTGCCAGCAGCTTGTCCACAGGGTCAAATTCACCCCTCCACTTT.

The chain uses TRBV19 and TRBJ1-1, with 7 bases matching TRBD1. Germline V gene sequence: CDR1 LNHDA, CDR2 SQIVND (reference sequence). With V trimmed by 1 base and J by 5 bases, 4 bases remained unmatched. The CDR3 runs 14 residues. The DNA for the CDR3 is TGTGCCAGTAGTATAGTCGACAGGGAAACTGAAGCTTTCTTT. This sequence encodes CASSIVDRETEAFF.

This clone was seen a handful of times. The CDR3 loop is CATSRALWGLNTEAFF. DNA for the CDR3: TGTGCCACCAGCAGAGCCCTTTGGGGGCTGAACACTGAAGCTTTCTTT. The rearrangement joins TRBV15 to TRBJ1-1; D might be TRBD1 (6 bases). V was pared by 1 base and J by 0 bases, with 12 bases between. The CDR3 has 16 amino acids. The germline gives CDR1 LNHNV, CDR2 YYDKDF (reference sequence). The full variable domain, completed using reference TRBV15 and TRBJ1-1, is DAMVIQNPRYQVTQFGKPVTLSCSQTLNHNVMYWYQQKSSQAPKLLFHYYDKDFNNEADTPDNFQSRRPNTSFCFLDIRSPGLGDTAMYLCATSRALWGLNTEAFFGQGTRLTVV.

The chain recombines TRBV5-1 with TRBJ2-2; the D gene is possibly TRBD2 (7 bases). Germline CDR1 and CDR2: SGHRS and YFSETQ. The CDR3 is 16 amino acids. The ends were cut back, 4 bases at V and 0 bases at J, with 13 bases in the middle. In DNA form, the CDR3 reads TGCGCCAGCAGCCCACGGGGGGCTCCGAACACCGGGGAGCTGTTTTTT. This translates into CASSPRGAPNTGELFF.